A selection of T cell receptor beta chains follows, all from one sample in a study of cytomegalovirus exposure and HLA in healthy donors. Libraries were prepared by immunoSEQ multiplex PCR; TCRdb keeps only in-frame clonotypes and omits some of them. The data show approximately 160,000 clones, around 68% seen once. The sample comprised PBMCs. These receptors all stem from a man between 45 and 60 years old in good health and CMV-seronegative. The CDR3 runs from the conserved cysteine through the conserved F or W. A D gene is named only where the DNA matches it firmly. Clone size appears in some rows only: once, few, many, or a class for an expanded clone.

. . TRBJ1-1 14 TRBV9 CASSVEQVGTEAFF TGTGCCAGCAGCGTAGAACAGGTTGGCACTGAAGCTTTCTTT
. . TRBJ1-5 14 TRBV4-3 CASSQDRYRQPQHF TGCGCCAGCAGCCAAGATCGGTATCGTCAGCCCCAGCATTTT
. once TRBJ1-3 14 TRBV6-5 CASSFAGNGNTIYF TGTGCCAGCAGTTTTGCGGGGAATGGAAACACCATATATTTT
. . TRBJ2-5 14 TRBV11-2 CASNSIRGRETQYF TGTGCCAGCAACTCTATTAGGGGCAGGGAGACCCAGTACTTC
TRBD1 . TRBJ2-6 16 TRBV2 CASSSDRGSGANVLTF TGTGCCAGCAGTTCCGACAGGGGCTCAGGGGCCAACGTCCTGACTTTC
. once TRBJ2-5 15 TRBV2 CASSEGAGVMETQYF TGTGCCAGCAGTGAGGGGGCGGGGGTTATGGAGACCCAGTACTTC
. . TRBJ1-6 14 TRBV7-9 CASTWDTRYSPLHF TGTGCCAGCACCTGGGACACCCGATATTCACCCCTCCACTTT
TRBD1 . TRBJ1-2 15 TRBV5-6 CASSGRDRWHHGYTF TGTGCCAGCAGCGGCCGGGACAGGTGGCACCATGGCTACACCTTC
. . TRBJ2-2 17 TRBV7-9 CASSPVLGRRNTGELFF TGTGCCAGCAGCCCCGTTCTCGGGAGAAGGAACACCGGGGAGCTGTTTTTT
TRBD1 few TRBJ1-2 15 TRBV11-2 CASSLDGRGVYGYTF TGTGCCAGCAGCTTAGACGGCAGGGGGGTGTATGGCTACACCTTC
TRBD1 . TRBJ1-6 17 TRBV13 CASSLGQLHSYNSPLHF TGTGCCAGCAGCTTGGGACAGCTTCACTCCTATAATTCACCCCTCCACTTT
. once TRBJ1-5 15 TRBV28 CASRGRTLGNQPQHF TGTGCCAGCCGGGGGAGAACCTTGGGCAATCAGCCCCAGCATTTT
. . TRBJ1-2 13 TRBV5-6 CASSSDRLYGYTF TGTGCCAGCAGCTCCGACAGGCTCTATGGCTACACCTTC
TRBD1 . TRBJ1-2 15 TRBV6-5 CASSPDRGRNYGYTF TGTGCCAGCAGTCCCGACAGGGGGCGAAACTATGGCTACACCTTC
TRBD1 few TRBJ2-3 16 TRBV7-2 CASSSGTGVRTDTQYF TGTGCCAGCAGCTCAGGGACAGGCGTACGGACAGATACGCAGTATTTT
. few TRBJ1-2 16 TRBV6-5 CASSYSRTTINYGYTF TGTGCCAGCAGTTACTCACGGACAACTATTAACTATGGCTACACCTTC